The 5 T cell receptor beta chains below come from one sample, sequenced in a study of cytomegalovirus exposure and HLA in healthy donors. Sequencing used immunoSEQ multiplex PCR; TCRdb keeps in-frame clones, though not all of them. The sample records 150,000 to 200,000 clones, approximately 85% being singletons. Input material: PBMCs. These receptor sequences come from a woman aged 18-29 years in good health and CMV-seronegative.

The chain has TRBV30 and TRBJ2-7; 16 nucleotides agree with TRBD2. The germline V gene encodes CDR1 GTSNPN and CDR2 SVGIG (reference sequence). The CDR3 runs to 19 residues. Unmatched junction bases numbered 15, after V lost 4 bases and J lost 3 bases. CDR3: CAWTEALGTSGRAHYEQYF. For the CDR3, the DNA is TGTGCCTGGACTGAAGCATTGGGGACTAGCGGGAGGGCCCACTACGAGCAGTACTTC.

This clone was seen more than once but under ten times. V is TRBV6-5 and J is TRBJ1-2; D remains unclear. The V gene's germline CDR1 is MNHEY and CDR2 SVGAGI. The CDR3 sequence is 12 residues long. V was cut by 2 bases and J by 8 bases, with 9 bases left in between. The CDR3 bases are TGTGCCAGCAGTTACCGGGGAGGCGGCTACACCTTC. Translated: CASSYRGGGYTF.

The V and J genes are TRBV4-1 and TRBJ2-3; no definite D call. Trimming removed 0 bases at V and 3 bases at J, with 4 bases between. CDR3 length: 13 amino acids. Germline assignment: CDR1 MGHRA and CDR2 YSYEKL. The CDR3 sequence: CASSQEQTDTQYF. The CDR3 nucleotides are TGCGCCAGCAGCCAAGAACAGACAGATACGCAGTATTTT.

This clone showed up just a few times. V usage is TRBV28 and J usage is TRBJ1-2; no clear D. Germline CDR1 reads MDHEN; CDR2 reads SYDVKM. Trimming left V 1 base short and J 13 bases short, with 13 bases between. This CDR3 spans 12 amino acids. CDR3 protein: CASSLLRGTLTF. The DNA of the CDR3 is TGTGCCAGCAGTTTATTGCGGGGAACTCTCACCTTC.

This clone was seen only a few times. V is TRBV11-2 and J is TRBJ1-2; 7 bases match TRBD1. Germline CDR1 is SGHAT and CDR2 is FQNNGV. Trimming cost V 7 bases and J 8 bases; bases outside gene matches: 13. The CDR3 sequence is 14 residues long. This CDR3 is CASIPAEGARGYTF. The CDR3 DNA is TGTGCCAGCATTCCAGCGGAGGGGGCTCGGGGCTACACCTTC.